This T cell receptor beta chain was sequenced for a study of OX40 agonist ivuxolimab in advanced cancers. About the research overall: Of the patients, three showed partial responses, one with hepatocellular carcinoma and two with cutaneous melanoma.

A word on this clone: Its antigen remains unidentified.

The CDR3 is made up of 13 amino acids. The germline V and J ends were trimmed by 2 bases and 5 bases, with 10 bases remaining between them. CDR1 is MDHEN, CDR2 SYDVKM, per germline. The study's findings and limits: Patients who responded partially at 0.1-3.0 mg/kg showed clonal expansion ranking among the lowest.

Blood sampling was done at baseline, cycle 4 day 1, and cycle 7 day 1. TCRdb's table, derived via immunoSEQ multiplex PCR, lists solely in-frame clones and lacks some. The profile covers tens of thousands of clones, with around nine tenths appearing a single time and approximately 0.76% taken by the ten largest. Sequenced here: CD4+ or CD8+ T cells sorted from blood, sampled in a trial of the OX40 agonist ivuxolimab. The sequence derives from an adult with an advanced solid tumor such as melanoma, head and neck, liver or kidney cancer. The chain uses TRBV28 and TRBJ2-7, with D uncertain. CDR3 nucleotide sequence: TGTGCCAGCAGTTTACCGAGGAGCGACGAGCAGTACTTC. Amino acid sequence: CASSLPRSDEQYF.